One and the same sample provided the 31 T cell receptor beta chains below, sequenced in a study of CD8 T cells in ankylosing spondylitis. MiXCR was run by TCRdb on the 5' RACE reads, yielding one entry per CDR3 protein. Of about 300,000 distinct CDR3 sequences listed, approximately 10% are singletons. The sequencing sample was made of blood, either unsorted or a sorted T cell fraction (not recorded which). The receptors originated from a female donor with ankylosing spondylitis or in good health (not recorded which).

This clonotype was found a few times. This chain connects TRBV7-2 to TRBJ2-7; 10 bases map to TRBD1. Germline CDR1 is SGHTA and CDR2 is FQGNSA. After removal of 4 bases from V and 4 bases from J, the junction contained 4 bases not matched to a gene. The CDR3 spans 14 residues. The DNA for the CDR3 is TGTGCCAGCAGCTCGGGGACAGGGGAATACGAGCAGTACTTC. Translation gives CASSSGTGEYEQYF.

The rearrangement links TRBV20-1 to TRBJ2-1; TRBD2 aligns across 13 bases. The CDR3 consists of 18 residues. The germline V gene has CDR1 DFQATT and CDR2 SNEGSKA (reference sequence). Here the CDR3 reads CCATKGLAGSSSYNEQFF. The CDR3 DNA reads TGCTGCGCTACAAAGGGACTAGCGGGGAGTAGCTCCTACAATGAGCAGTTCTTC.

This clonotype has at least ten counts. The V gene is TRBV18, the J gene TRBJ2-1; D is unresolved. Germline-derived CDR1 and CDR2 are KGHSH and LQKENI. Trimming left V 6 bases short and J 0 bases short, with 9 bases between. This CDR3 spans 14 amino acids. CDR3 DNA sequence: TGTGCCAGCTCGCCCACGAGCTCCTACAATGAGCAGTTCTTC. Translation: CASSPTSSYNEQFF. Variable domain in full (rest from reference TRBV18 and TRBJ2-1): NAGVMQNPRHLVRRRGQEARLRCSPMKGHSHVYWYRQLPEEGLKFMVYLQKENIIDESGMPKERFSAEFPKEGPSILRIQQVVRGDSAAYFCASSPTSSYNEQFFGPGTRLTVL.

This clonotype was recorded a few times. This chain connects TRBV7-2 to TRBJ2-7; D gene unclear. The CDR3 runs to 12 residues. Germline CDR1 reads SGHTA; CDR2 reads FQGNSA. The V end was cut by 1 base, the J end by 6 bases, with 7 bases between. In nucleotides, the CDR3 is TGTGCCAGCAGCTTAGATAGCCTCGAGCAGTACTTC. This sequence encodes CASSLDSLEQYF.

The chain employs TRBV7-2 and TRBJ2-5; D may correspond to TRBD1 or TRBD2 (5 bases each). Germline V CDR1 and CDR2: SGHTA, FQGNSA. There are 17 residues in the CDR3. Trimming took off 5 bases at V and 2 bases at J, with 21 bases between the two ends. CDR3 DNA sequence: TGTGCCAGCAGCCCATATGGGACGATCACCTTTCAAGAGACCCAGTACTTC. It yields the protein CASSPYGTITFQETQYF.

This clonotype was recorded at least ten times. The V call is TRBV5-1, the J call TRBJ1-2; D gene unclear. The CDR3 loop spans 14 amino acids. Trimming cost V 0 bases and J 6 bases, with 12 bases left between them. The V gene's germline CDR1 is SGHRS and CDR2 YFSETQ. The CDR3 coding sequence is TGCGCCAGCAGCTTGGGGAGTATCGGAGATGGCTACACCTTC. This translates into CASSLGSIGDGYTF. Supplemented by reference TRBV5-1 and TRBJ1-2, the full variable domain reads KAGVTQTPRYLIKTRGQQVTLSCSPISGHRSVSWYQQTPGQGLQFLFEYFSETQRNKGNFPGRFSGRQFSNSRSEMNVSTLELGDSALYLCASSLGSIGDGYTFGSGTRLTVV.

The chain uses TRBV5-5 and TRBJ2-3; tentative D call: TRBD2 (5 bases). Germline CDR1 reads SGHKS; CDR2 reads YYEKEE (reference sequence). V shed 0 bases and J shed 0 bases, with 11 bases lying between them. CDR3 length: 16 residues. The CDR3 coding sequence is TGTGCCAGCAGCTTGGTTGATGGCGGGAGCACAGATACGCAGTATTTT. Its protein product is CASSLVDGGSTDTQYF. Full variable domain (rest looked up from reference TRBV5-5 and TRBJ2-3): DAGVTQSPTHLIKTRGQQVTLRCSPISGHKSVSWYQQVLGQGPQFIFQYYEKEERGRGNFPDRFSARQFPNYSSELNVNALLLGDSALYLCASSLVDGGSTDTQYFGPGTRLTVL.

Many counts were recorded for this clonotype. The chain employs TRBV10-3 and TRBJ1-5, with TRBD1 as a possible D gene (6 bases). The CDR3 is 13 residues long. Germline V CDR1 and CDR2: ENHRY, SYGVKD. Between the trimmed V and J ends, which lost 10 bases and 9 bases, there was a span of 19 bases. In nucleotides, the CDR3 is TGTGCCACCCAAGGACAGTCCCCTGGGCCCCAGCATTTT. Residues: CATQGQSPGPQHF.

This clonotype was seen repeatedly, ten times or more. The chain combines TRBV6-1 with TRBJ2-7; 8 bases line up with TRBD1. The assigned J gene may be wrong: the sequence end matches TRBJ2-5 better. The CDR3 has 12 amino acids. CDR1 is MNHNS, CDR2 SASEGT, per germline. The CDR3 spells CASSAGTGTQYF. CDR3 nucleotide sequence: TGTGCCAGCAGTGCGGGGACAGGGACCCAGTACTTC.

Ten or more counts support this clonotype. The CDR3 coding sequence is TGTGCCAGCAGTTCCATACTAGCGGGGGGCGAGCGAGATGAGCAGTTCTTC. Translation gives CASSSILAGGERDEQFF. The J gene is TRBJ2-1, the V gene TRBV28; TRBD2 aligns across 12 bases. The junction had 12 bases not matched to a gene; V was cut back by 4 bases and J by 8 bases. The CDR3 contains 17 residues. Germline CDR1 is MDHEN and CDR2 is SYDVKM.

CDR3 sequence (DNA): TGTGCCAGCTCCGGATTAGGACAGCCTCTCTCCTACGAGCAGTACTTC. Translation: CASSGLGQPLSYEQYF. The V gene is TRBV18, the J gene TRBJ2-7; possible D gene TRBD1, 6 bases. The CDR3 runs to 16 residues. V lost 6 bases to trimming and J lost 0 bases, with 18 bases between them. Germline loops: CDR1 KGHSH, CDR2 LQKENI. Complete variable domain (other parts from reference TRBV18 and TRBJ2-7): NAGVMQNPRHLVRRRGQEARLRCSPMKGHSHVYWYRQLPEEGLKFMVYLQKENIIDESGMPKERFSAEFPKEGPSILRIQQVVRGDSAAYFCASSGLGQPLSYEQYFGPGTRLTVT.

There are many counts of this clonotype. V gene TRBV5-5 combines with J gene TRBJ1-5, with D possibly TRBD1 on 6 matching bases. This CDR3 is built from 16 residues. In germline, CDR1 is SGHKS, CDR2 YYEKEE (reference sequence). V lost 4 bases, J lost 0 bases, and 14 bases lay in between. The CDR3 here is CASSDTGIRSNQPQHF. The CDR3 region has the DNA TGTGCCAGCAGCGATACAGGGATTCGTAGCAATCAGCCCCAGCATTTT.

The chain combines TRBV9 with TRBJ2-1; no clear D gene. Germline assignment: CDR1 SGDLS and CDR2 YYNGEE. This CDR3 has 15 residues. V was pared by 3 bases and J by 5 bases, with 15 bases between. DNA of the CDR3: TGTGCCAGCAGCGCGCTTCCCGGGCAGGACAATGAGCAGTTCTTC. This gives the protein CASSALPGQDNEQFF.

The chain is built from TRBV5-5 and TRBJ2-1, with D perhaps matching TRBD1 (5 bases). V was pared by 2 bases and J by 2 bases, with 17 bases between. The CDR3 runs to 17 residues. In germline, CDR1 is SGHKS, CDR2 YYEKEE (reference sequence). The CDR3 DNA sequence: TGTGCCAGCAGCTTTACTACTACAGGAAGGGCCTACAATGAGCAGTTCTTC. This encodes CASSFTTTGRAYNEQFF.

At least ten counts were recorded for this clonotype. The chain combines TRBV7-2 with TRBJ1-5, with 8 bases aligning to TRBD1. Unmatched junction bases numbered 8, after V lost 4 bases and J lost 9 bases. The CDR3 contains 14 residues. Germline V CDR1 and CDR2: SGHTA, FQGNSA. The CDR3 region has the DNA TGTGCCAGCAGCTCAGGACAGGGACTGAGGCCCCAGCATTTT. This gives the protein CASSSGQGLRPQHF.

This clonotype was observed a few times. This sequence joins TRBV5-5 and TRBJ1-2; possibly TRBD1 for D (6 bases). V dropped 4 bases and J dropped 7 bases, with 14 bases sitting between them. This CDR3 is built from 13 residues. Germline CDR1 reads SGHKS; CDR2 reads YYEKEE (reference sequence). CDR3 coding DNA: TGTGCCAGCAGCCCTCTCGGACAGACTGGCTACACCTTC. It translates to CASSPLGQTGYTF.

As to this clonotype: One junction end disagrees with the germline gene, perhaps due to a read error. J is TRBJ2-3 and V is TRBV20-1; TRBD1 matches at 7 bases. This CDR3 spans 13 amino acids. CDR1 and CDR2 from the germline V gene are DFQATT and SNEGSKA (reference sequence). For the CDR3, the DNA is TGCAGTGCTCCGGACAGGTACACAGATACGCAGTCTTTT. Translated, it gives CSAPDRYTDTQSF.

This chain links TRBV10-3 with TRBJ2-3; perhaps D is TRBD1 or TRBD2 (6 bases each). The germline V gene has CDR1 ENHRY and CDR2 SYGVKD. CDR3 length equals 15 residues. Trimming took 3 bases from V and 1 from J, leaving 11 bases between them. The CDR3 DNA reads TGTGCCATCAGTGATGAGGGGGGCCGCACAGATACGCAGTATTTT. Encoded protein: CAISDEGGRTDTQYF.

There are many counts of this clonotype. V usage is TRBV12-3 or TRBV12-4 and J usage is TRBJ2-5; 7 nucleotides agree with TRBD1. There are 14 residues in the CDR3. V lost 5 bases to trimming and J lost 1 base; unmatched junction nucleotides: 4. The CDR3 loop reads CASSGGQSQETQYF. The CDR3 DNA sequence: TGTGCCAGCAGTGGGGGACAGAGCCAAGAGACCCAGTACTTC.

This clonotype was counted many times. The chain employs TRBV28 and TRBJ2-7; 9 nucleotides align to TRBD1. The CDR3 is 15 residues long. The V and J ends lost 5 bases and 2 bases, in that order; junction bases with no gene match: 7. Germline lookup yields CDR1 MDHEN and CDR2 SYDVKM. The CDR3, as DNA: TGTGCCAGCAGTCGACCCGGGACAGGGACCTACGAGCAGTACTTC. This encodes CASSRPGTGTYEQYF.

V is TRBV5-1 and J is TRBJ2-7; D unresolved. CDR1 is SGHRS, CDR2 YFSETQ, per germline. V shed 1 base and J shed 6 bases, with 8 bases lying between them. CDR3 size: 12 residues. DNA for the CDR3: TGCGCCAGCAGCTTGCCCGGGCCCGAGCAGTACTTC. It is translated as CASSLPGPEQYF. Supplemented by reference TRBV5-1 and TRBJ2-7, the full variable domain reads KAGVTQTPRYLIKTRGQQVTLSCSPISGHRSVSWYQQTPGQGLQFLFEYFSETQRNKGNFPGRFSGRQFSNSRSEMNVSTLELGDSALYLCASSLPGPEQYFGPGTRLTVT.

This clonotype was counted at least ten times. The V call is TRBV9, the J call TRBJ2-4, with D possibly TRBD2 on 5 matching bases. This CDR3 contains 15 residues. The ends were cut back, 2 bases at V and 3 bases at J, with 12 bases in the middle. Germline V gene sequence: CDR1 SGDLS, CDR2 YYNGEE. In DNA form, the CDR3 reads TGTGCCAGCAGCGTCGACCAGGACTTCAAAAACATTCAGTACTTC. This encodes CASSVDQDFKNIQYF.

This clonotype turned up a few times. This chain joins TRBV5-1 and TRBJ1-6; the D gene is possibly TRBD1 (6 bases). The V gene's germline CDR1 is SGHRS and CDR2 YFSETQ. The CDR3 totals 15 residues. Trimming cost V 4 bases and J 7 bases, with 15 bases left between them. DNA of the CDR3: TGCGCCAGCAGCCCGGAGGGGGGTGGAAATTCACCCCTCCACTTT. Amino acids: CASSPEGGGNSPLHF.

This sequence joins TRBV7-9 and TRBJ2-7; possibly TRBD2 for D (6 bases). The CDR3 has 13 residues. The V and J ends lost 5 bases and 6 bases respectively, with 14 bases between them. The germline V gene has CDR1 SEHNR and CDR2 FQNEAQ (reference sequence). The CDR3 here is CASSPTGVSEQYF. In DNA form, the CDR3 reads TGTGCCAGCAGCCCGACGGGGGTAAGCGAGCAGTACTTC. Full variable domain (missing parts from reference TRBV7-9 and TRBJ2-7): DTGVSQNPRHKITKRGQNVTFRCDPISEHNRLYWYRQTLGQGPEFLTYFQNEAQLEKSRLLSDRFSAERPKGSFSTLEIQRTEQGDSAMYLCASSPTGVSEQYFGPGTRLTVT.

This chain's CDR3 is CASSSGDRQDNVLTF. The CDR3 DNA reads TGCGCCAGCAGCTCCGGTGACAGGCAGGACAACGTCCTGACTTTC. V usage is TRBV5-1 and J usage is TRBJ2-6; tentatively, D is TRBD1 (6 bases). Deletions cut 3 bases from V and 9 bases from J, with 16 bases between. Germline CDR1 is SGHRS and CDR2 is YFSETQ. The CDR3 sequence is 15 residues long.

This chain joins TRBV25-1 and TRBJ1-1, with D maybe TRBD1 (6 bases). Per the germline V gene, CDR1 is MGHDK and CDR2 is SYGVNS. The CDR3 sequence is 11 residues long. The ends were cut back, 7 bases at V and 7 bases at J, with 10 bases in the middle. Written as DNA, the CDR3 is TGTGCCAGCATGGACAGCAGTGAAGCTTTCTTT. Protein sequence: CASMDSSEAFF.

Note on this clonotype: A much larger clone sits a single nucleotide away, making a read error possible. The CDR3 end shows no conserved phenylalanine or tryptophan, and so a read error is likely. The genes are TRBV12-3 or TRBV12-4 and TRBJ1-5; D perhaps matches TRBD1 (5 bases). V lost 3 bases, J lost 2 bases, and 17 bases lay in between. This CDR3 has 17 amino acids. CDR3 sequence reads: CASSFWDGIFGNQPQHL. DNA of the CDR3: TGTGCCAGCAGTTTTTGGGACGGAATATTTGGCAATCAGCCCCAGCATTTA.

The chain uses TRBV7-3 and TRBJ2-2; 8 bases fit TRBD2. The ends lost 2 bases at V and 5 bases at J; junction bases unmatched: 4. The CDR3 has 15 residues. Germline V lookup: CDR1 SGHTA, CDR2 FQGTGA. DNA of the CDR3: TGTGCCAGCAGCTTAGCGGGGGGACTAACCGGGGAGCTGTTTTTT. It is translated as CASSLAGGLTGELFF.

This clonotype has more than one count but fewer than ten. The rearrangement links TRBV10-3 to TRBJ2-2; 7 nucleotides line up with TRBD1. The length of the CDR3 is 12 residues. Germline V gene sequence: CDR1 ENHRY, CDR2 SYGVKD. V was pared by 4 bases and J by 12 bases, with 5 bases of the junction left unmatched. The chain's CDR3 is CAISGTGVQLFF. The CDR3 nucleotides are TGTGCCATCAGTGGAACAGGGGTTCAGCTGTTTTTT.

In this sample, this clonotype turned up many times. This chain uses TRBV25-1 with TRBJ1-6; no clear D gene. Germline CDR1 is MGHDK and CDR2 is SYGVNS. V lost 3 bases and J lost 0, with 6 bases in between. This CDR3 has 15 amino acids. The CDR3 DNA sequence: TGTGCCAGCAGTGACGAGTTCTCCTATAATTCACCCCTCCACTTT. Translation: CASSDEFSYNSPLHF.

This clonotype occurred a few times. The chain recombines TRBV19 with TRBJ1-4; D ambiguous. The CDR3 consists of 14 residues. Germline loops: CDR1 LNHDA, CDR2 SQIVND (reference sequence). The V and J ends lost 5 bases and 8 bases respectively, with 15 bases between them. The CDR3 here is CASSFWSSDEKLFF. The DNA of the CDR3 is TGTGCCAGTAGTTTTTGGAGTTCCGACGAAAAACTGTTTTTT.